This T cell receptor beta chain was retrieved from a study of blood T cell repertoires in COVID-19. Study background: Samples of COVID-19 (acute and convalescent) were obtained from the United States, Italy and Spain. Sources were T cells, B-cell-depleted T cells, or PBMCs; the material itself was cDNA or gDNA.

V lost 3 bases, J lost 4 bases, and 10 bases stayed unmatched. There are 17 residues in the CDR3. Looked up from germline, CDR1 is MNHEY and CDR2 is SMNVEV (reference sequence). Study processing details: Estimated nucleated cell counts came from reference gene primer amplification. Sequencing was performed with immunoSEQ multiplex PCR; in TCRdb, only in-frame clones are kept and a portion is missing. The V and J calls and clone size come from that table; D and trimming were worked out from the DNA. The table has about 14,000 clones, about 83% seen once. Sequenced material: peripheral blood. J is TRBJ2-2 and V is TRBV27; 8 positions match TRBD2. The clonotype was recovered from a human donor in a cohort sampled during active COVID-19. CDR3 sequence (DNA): TGTGCCAGCAGTTTCTTTGTCGGGGGGGCCCGCACCGGGGAGCTGTTTTTT. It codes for CASSFFVGGARTGELFF.